This T cell receptor (beta chain) was captured in a study of blood T cell repertoires in COVID-19. Whole-study context: Acute and convalescent COVID-19 samples came from the United States, Italy and Spain. PBMCs, B-cell-depleted T cells, or T cells were the source of the cDNA or gDNA that made up the material.

In the original analysis: The assay estimated nucleated cells by amplifying reference gene primers. Profiled with immunoSEQ multiplex PCR; TCRdb holds only in-frame clones, not every one. That table is the source of V, J and clone size, and D and trimming were worked out from the DNA. In the table there are tens of thousands of clones, 80% to 90% of which are singletons. The CDR3 loop spans 16 amino acids. The sequence was collected from a woman aged 55-75 years with acute or convalescent COVID-19. Sequenced material: peripheral blood. This sequence joins TRBV21-1 and TRBJ2-2; the DNA was not compared with TRBD2, the D call given in the table. TRBV21-1 is reported as a pseudogene. The CDR3 sequence: CASSPMTSRNTGELFF. CDR3 DNA sequence: TGTGCCAGCAGCCCAATGACTAGCAGGAACACCGGGGAGCTGTTTTTT.